What follows is one T cell receptor beta chain and its context. What it binds is not known. This sample is part of a study of cytomegalovirus exposure and HLA in healthy donors. Turning to the study itself: The early release's HLA-typed donors yielded approximately 85 million unique TCRs. Study-wide results and caveats: A later analysis found TCR association rates differed by HLA locus, highest for DRB1 and lowest for HLA-C. The authors listed approximately 150 TCR beta chains as cytomegalovirus-associated.

PCR used 60 Vbeta primers and 13 Jbeta primers. TCRdb keeps only in-frame clones here, not all; method: immunoSEQ multiplex PCR. The sample holds roughly 120,000 clones; roughly two thirds are singletons and the top ten take 1.6%. In germline, CDR1 is WNHNN, CDR2 SYGVQD (reference sequence). This CDR3 contains 14 residues. Trimming shortened V by 5 bases and J by 3 bases, and 13 bases separated the two germline ends. V gene TRBV10-1 combines with J gene TRBJ1-1; D might be TRBD1 (5 bases). The source material was PBMCs. The clonotype was recovered from a man aged 25-40 years in good health and CMV-seropositive. CDR3 nucleotides: TGCGCCAGCAGTCCAGGGTTTCGATACACTGAAGCTTTCTTT. It codes for CASSPGFRYTEAFF.